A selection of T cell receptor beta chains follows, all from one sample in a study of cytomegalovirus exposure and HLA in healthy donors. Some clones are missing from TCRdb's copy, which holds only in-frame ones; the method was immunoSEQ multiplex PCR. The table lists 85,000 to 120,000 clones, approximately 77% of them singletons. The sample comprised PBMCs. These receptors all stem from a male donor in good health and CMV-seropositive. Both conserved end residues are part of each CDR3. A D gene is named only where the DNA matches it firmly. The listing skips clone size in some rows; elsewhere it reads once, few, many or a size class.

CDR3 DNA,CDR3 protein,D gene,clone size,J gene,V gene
TGTGCCACCAGCCGAGACCAGGGTTATTCTTACGAGCAGTACTTC,CATSRDQGYSYEQYF,NA,NA,TRBJ2-7,TRBV15
TGTGCCAGCAGCTTAGATTTGGCTCCATCATACAATGAGCAGTTCTTC,CASSLDLAPSYNEQFF,NA,NA,TRBJ2-1,TRBV11-2
TGCGCCAGCAGCTTTAGCGGGAGAGGTGAGCAGTTCTTC,CASSFSGRGEQFF,TRBD2,NA,TRBJ2-1,TRBV5-1
TGTGCCAGCAGTTCCCGGACTAGCGGGCCTTACAATGAGCAGTTCTTC,CASSSRTSGPYNEQFF,TRBD2,NA,TRBJ2-1,TRBV27
TGTGCCACGACCCGGGACAGTTTGAACACTGAAGCTTTCTTT,CATTRDSLNTEAFF,TRBD1,NA,TRBJ1-1,TRBV10-3
TGTGCCAGCAGCTTAGGACGGACAGGGGCCAACGAGCAGTACTTC,CASSLGRTGANEQYF,TRBD1,NA,TRBJ2-7,TRBV11-3
TGTGCCAGCAGCCGATATACAGGGGGAGTGGACCATGGCTACACCTTC,CASSRYTGGVDHGYTF,TRBD1,NA,TRBJ1-2,TRBV5-8
TGTGCCAGCAGTTACTCGATACCAGGGAGGTACGAGCAGTACTTC,CASSYSIPGRYEQYF,NA,NA,TRBJ2-7,TRBV6-5
TGTGCCAGCTCGAGACTATCCTACAATGAGCAGTTCTTC,CASSRLSYNEQFF,NA,once,TRBJ2-1,TRBV18
TGTGCCAGCCGGGGGGTCCAAGAGACCCAGTACTTC,CASRGVQETQYF,TRBD2,few,TRBJ2-5,TRBV25-1
TGTGCCAGCAGTAAAGGACTAGCGGGAAGCGGGGAGCTGTTTTTT,CASSKGLAGSGELFF,TRBD2,NA,TRBJ2-2,TRBV6-6
TGTGCCAGCAGTTACTCGCGGGAGGGGAACACCGGGGAGCTGTTTTTT,CASSYSREGNTGELFF,TRBD2,NA,TRBJ2-2,TRBV6-6
TGTGCCAGCAGCTTATTAGTTTCCGAACAGTACTTC,CASSLLVSEQYF,NA,NA,TRBJ2-7,TRBV7-2
TGTGCCAGCAGTGACCCTTCAGTTATAGGGGCCAACGTCCTGACTTTC,CASSDPSVIGANVLTF,NA,few,TRBJ2-6,TRBV6-1
TGTGCCAGTAGTAGGGCGGATACGCAGTATTTT,CASSRADTQYF,NA,NA,TRBJ2-3,TRBV19
TGTGCCAGCAGCAGGGGGACAGGGAGCTCCTACGAGCAGTACTTC,CASSRGTGSSYEQYF,TRBD1,NA,TRBJ2-7,TRBV7-6
TGTGCCAGCTCTCCGGGACAGGGGAAATACCACGAGCAGTACTTC,CASSPGQGKYHEQYF,TRBD1,NA,TRBJ2-7,TRBV18
TGTGCCAGCAGCAGGACAGGGGGCGCCGGGGAGCTGTTTTTT,CASSRTGGAGELFF,TRBD1,NA,TRBJ2-2,TRBV7-2
TGTGCCAGCAGCTCCGGATCGGGCTCTGGAAACACCATATATTTT,CASSSGSGSGNTIYF,NA,NA,TRBJ1-3,TRBV7-2
TGTGCCAGCAGTGAAGCCCCCCCGGGACAGGATAATGAGCAGTTCTTC,CASSEAPPGQDNEQFF,TRBD1,NA,TRBJ2-1,TRBV6-1
TGTGCCATCAGTGCCACGGGGGTTGAGCAGTACTTC,CAISATGVEQYF,NA,NA,TRBJ2-7,TRBV10-3
TGTGCCAGCAGGCAACCGGGACTAGCGGGAGTAAATGAGCAGTTCTTC,CASRQPGLAGVNEQFF,TRBD2,NA,TRBJ2-1,TRBV6-4
TGTGCCAGCAGCTTAGATCAAGGAGGGACAGGGACCACCCGGGAGCTGTTTTTT,CASSLDQGGTGTTRELFF,TRBD1,NA,TRBJ2-2,TRBV11-3
TGTGCCAGCAGCCTCCTCCGTCTGGAAAAACTGTTTTTT,CASSLLRLEKLFF,NA,NA,TRBJ1-4,TRBV6-6
TGTGCCAGCAGTCCAAACCCGGACAGGGGAGCCTATGGCTACACCTTC,CASSPNPDRGAYGYTF,TRBD1,NA,TRBJ1-2,TRBV2
TGTGCCAGCAGCTTATTGCCTAGCGGGAGCCCCTACGAGCAGTACTTC,CASSLLPSGSPYEQYF,TRBD2,NA,TRBJ2-7,TRBV7-2
TGTGCCATCAACTCTGGGGGAGGTAGGAGGGGGCAGTACTTC,CAINSGGGRRGQYF,NA,NA,TRBJ2-7,TRBV28
TGTGCCAGCAGCGACAAGCGGGGGAATGAGCAGTTCTTC,CASSDKRGNEQFF,TRBD2,NA,TRBJ2-1,TRBV5-4